The 4 T cell receptor beta chains below come from one sample, sequenced in a study of control samples from healthy donors and cancer patients. Assay used: immunoSEQ multiplex PCR; TCRdb lists only in-frame clones, some missing. This table has about 180,000 clones, roughly 90% appearing once. Material for sequencing was blood. These receptors originate from a woman aged 45-59 years in good health.

The chain couples TRBV7-9 to TRBJ2-5, with 8 positions matching TRBD1. This CDR3 region has 15 residues. V shed 1 base, J shed 4 bases, and the junction held 5 bases outside the gene matches. CDR1 and CDR2 from the germline V gene are SEHNR and FQNEAQ (reference sequence). The CDR3 loop reads CASSLDHRGRETQYF. The CDR3 coding sequence is TGTGCCAGCAGCTTAGATCACAGGGGGAGAGAGACCCAGTACTTC.

DNA for the CDR3: TGTGCCAGCAGCTCTCTAGCGGGAGGGGACCAAGAGACCCAGTACTTC. It specifies CASSSLAGGDQETQYF. The V call is TRBV5-4, the J call TRBJ2-5, with 12 bases identical to TRBD2. The ends lost 3 bases at V and 0 bases at J; junction bases unmatched: 3. The CDR3 has 16 residues. Germline V gives CDR1 SGHNT, CDR2 YYREEE (reference sequence).

The rearrangement joins TRBV7-9 to TRBJ2-1; 11 nucleotides align to TRBD2. With V trimmed by 6 bases and J by 4 bases, 5 bases remained unmatched. This CDR3 has 15 amino acids. In germline, CDR1 is SEHNR, CDR2 FQNEAQ (reference sequence). CDR3 loop: CASRPTSGGYNEQFF. In nucleotides, the CDR3 is TGTGCCAGCAGACCTACTAGCGGGGGTTACAATGAGCAGTTCTTC.

The V call is TRBV12-3 or TRBV12-4, the J call TRBJ1-2, with D uncertain. V lost 8 bases and J lost 8, with 9 bases in between. This CDR3 has 10 residues. The CDR3 spells CASGRNGYTF. CDR3 DNA: TGTGCCAGCGGGAGAAACGGCTACACCTTC.